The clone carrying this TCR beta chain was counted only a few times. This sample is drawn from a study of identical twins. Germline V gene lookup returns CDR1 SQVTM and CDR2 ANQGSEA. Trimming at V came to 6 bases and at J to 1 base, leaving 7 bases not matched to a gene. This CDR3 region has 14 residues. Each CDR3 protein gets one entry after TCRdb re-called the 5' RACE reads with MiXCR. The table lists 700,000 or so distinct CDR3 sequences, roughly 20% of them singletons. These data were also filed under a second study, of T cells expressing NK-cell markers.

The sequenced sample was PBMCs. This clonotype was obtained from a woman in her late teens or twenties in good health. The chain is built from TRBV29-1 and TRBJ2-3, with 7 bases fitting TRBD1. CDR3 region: CSVVDRAGTDTQYF. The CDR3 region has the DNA TGCAGCGTAGTAGACAGGGCCGGCACAGATACGCAGTATTTT.